This T cell receptor beta chain was identified in a study of radiation and T cells in renal cell carcinoma. Regarding time point: baseline pretreatment blood. Noted treatment: 15 Gy SBRT to primary tumor, nephrectomy 4 weeks later. Germline V gene lookup returns CDR1 SQVTM and CDR2 ANQGSEA. V lost 4 bases, J lost 2 bases, and 12 bases lay in between. The CDR3 length is 13 residues. Generated by immunoSEQ multiplex PCR, the TCRdb table keeps only in-frame clones and is missing some. This table holds about 140,000 clones, around 78% found once. This specimen consisted of blood, obtained from a patient whose treatment included radiotherapy and nephrectomy. The chain employs TRBV29-1 and TRBJ2-7, with TRBD1 as a possible D gene (5 bases). The receptor was isolated from a woman aged 45-59 years with renal cell carcinoma. CDR3 DNA: TGCAGCGTTGGGTCGACAGCTACCTACGAGCAGTACTTC. Its translation: CSVGSTATYEQYF.